This is a list of T cell receptor beta chains from one sample in a study of blood T cell repertoires in COVID-19. Clones were read by immunoSEQ multiplex PCR, and TCRdb kept only the in-frame ones, dropping some. The data hold 150,000 or so clones, with around 74% observed a single time. The sequenced material came from peripheral blood. The origin of the receptors is an elderly woman with acute or convalescent COVID-19. Both conserved end residues are part of each CDR3. D genes are given only for firm matches. Some rows have no size entry. The others give once, few or many, or a class for an expanded clone.

cdr3_nt | cdr3_aa | j_call | clone_size | v_call | d_call
TGCGCCAGCAGCTTGGGGGACTTTACGTCCCGTAGCACAGATACGCAGTATTTT | CASSLGDFTSRSTDTQYF | TRBJ2-3 | once | TRBV5-1 | .
TGTGCCAGCAGTTTAGAGAGCGGGAGGGTCGGGACCCAGTACTTC | CASSLESGRVGTQYF | TRBJ2-5 | . | TRBV27 | TRBD2
TGTGCCAGCTCACCAACTTCGGGGGGTTTGGGCAATCAGCCCCAGCATTTT | CASSPTSGGLGNQPQHF | TRBJ1-5 | . | TRBV18 | .
TGTGCCAGCAGTTTTTTTCAGGGGGCGAGCTCACCCCTCCACTTT | CASSFFQGASSPLHF | TRBJ1-6 | . | TRBV28 | TRBD1
TGTGCCAGCAGCCAACTCCGGGACAGGGGCTACGAGCAGTACTTC | CASSQLRDRGYEQYF | TRBJ2-7 | . | TRBV14 | TRBD1
TGTGCCAGCGACGGGACAGGGTTTTATGGCTACACCTTC | CASDGTGFYGYTF | TRBJ1-2 | . | TRBV28 | TRBD1
TGTGCCAGTAGTATAGGGGGGACAGGGGGCAATCAGCCCCAGCATTTT | CASSIGGTGGNQPQHF | TRBJ1-5 | . | TRBV19 | TRBD1
TGTGCCATCAGTGAGGCAGGGTTGATGAACACTGAAGCTTTCTTT | CAISEAGLMNTEAFF | TRBJ1-1 | . | TRBV10-3 | .
TGCAGCGCCACGGGAGGCCCTAGCACAGATACGCAGTATTTT | CSATGGPSTDTQYF | TRBJ2-3 | few | TRBV29-1 | TRBD2
TGTGCCAGCAGCTTTCAGGTCTCTGGGGCCAACGTCCTGACTTTC | CASSFQVSGANVLTF | TRBJ2-6 | . | TRBV5-6 | .
TGCGCCAGCAGCATAGGACTAGCGGGAGACAATGAGCAGTTCTTC | CASSIGLAGDNEQFF | TRBJ2-1 | . | TRBV5-1 | TRBD2
TGTGCCAGCAGTTACGGTAGCTCTCCTAGCACAGATACGCAGTATTTT | CASSYGSSPSTDTQYF | TRBJ2-3 | . | TRBV28 | .
TGTGCCAGCAGACTCACCTCTGGGGCCAACGTCCTGACTTTC | CASRLTSGANVLTF | TRBJ2-6 | once | TRBV11-2 | .
TGTGCCAGCAGCCCTCCACTAGCTGACGAGACCCAGTACTTC | CASSPPLADETQYF | TRBJ2-5 | . | TRBV9 | .
TGTGCCATCAGCTCCGGGACAAGAACTGGCTACACCTTC | CAISSGTRTGYTF | TRBJ1-2 | . | TRBV10-3 | .
TGTGCCAGTAGTATTCATAGCGGGAGGGCCGAGTACGAGCAGTACTTC | CASSIHSGRAEYEQYF | TRBJ2-7 | . | TRBV19 | TRBD2
TGTGCCATCAGTGAGTCTGTACCGGAGGGCGAGCAGTACTTC | CAISESVPEGEQYF | TRBJ2-7 | . | TRBV10-3 | .
TGTGCCAGCAGCCAGCGACTCGATATTAGCACAGATACGCAGTATTTT | CASSQRLDISTDTQYF | TRBJ2-3 | . | TRBV7-2 | .
TGTGCCAGCAGTAAAGTAGCGGGAGATAGCACAGATACGCAGTATTTT | CASSKVAGDSTDTQYF | TRBJ2-3 | . | TRBV6-1 | TRBD2
TGTGCCAGCAGCTTAGGTCTTATTGGGACACGGGAGACCCAGTACTTC | CASSLGLIGTRETQYF | TRBJ2-5 | . | TRBV7-8 | .
TGTGCCAGCAGTCCCTCAGGACAGGGAAGGGATGGCTACACCTTC | CASSPSGQGRDGYTF | TRBJ1-2 | . | TRBV27 | TRBD1
TGTGCCAGCAGCTCATCAGGGTGGGGTCAGCCCCAGCATTTT | CASSSSGWGQPQHF | TRBJ1-5 | . | TRBV5-5 | .
TGCGCCAGCAGCCCCCCTCTAGCAGAGAACACTGAAGCTTTCTTT | CASSPPLAENTEAFF | TRBJ1-1 | . | TRBV5-1 | .
TGTGCCAGCAGCGACCGGGACAGGCAAACAGATACGCAGTATTTT | CASSDRDRQTDTQYF | TRBJ2-3 | . | TRBV6-5 | TRBD1
TGTGCCAGCAAGAGGTCACTCTATGGCTACACCTTC | CASKRSLYGYTF | TRBJ1-2 | . | TRBV2 | .
TGTGCCAGCAAAGGGAACGGTGCCGGGGGGACTGAAGCTTTCTTT | CASKGNGAGGTEAFF | TRBJ1-1 | . | TRBV7-2 | .
TGCGCCAAGAACCGGGACAGGGGCACAGATACGCAGTATTTT | CAKNRDRGTDTQYF | TRBJ2-3 | few | TRBV5-1 | TRBD1
TGTGCCTGGACAGGGGCAGAGACCCAGTACTTC | CAWTGAETQYF | TRBJ2-5 | . | TRBV30 | .
TGCGCCAGCAGCTTGGCAGGGGAAGGTGGCAATCAGCCCCAGCATTTT | CASSLAGEGGNQPQHF | TRBJ1-5 | once | TRBV5-1 | .
TGCGCCAGCAGCGGAGCCTACGAGCAGTACTTC | CASSGAYEQYF | TRBJ2-7 | . | TRBV5-1 | .
TGTGCCAGCACCCCGAGGTGGGACAGGGGGCTTGACTATGGCTACACCTTC | CASTPRWDRGLDYGYTF | TRBJ1-2 | few | TRBV7-9 | TRBD1
TGTGCCAGCAGCCAGCCGGGACTTTTCAATGAGCAGTTCTTC | CASSQPGLFNEQFF | TRBJ2-1 | . | TRBV7-2 | .
TGTGCCAGCAGTTCCGGGACAGGGAGTTCCTACGAGCAGTACTTC | CASSSGTGSSYEQYF | TRBJ2-7 | . | TRBV6-5 | TRBD1
TGTGCCTGGAGTGCGGGTAGGGGTGCTGAAGCTTTCTTT | CAWSAGRGAEAFF | TRBJ1-1 | . | TRBV30 | .
TGTGCCAGCAAGCCGCTTAGCTCCTACGAGCAGTACTTC | CASKPLSSYEQYF | TRBJ2-7 | . | TRBV27 | .
TGTGCCAGCAGCTTGCTCCGTCGGAACACTGAAGCTTTCTTT | CASSLLRRNTEAFF | TRBJ1-1 | . | TRBV5-5 | .
TGTGCCAGCAGCCCTTTGACTGGCAAGGCCCAGTACTTC | CASSPLTGKAQYF | TRBJ2-5 | . | TRBV7-9 | .
TGTGCCAGCAGCCAAACCAGACTAGCGATTGATGGTGAGCAGTTCTTC | CASSQTRLAIDGEQFF | TRBJ2-1 | . | TRBV9 | TRBD2
TGTGCCAGTATTCCTGGGACAGGGGGCTTAACAAGCAATCAGCCCCAGCATTTT | CASIPGTGGLTSNQPQHF | TRBJ1-5 | few | TRBV19 | TRBD1
TGTGCCATCAGTGAGGGACTAGCGGACGAGACCCAGTACTTC | CAISEGLADETQYF | TRBJ2-5 | . | TRBV10-3 | TRBD2
TGTGCCAGCAGCTCCTCAGGGGCCAATCAGCCCCAGCATTTT | CASSSSGANQPQHF | TRBJ1-5 | . | TRBV7-2 | .